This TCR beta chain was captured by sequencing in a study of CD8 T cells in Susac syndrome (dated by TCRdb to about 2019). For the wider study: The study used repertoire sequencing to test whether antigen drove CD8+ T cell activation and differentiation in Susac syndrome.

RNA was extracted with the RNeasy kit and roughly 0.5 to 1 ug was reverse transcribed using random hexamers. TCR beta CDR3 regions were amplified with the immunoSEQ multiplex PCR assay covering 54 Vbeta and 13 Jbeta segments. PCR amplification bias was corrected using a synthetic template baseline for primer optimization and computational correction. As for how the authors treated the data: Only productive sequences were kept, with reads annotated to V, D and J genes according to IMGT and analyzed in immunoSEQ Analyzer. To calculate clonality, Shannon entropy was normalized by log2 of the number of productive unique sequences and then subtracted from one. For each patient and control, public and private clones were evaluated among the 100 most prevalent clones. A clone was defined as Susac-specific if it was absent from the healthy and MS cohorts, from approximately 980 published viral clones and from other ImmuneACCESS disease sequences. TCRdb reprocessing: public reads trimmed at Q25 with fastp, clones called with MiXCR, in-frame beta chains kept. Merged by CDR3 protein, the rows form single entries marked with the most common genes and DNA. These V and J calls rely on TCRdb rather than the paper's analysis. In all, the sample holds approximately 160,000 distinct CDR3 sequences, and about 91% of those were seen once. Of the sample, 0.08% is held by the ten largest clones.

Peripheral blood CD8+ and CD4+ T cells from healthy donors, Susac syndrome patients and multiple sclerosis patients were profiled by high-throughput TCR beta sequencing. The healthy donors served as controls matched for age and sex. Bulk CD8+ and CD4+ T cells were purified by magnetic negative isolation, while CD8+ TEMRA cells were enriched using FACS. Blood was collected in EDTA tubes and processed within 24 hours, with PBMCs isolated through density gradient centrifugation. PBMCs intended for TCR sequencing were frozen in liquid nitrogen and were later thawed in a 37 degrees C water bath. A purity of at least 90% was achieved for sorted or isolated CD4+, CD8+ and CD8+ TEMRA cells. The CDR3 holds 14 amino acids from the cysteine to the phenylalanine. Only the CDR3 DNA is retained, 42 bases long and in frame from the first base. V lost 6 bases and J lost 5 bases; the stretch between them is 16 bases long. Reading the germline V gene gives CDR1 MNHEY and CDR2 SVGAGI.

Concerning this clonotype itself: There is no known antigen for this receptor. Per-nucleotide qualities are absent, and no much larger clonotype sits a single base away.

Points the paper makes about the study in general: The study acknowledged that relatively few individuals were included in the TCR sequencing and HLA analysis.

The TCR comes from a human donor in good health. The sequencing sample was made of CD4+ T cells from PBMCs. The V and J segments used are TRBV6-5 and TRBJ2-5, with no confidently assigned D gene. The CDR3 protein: CASRSRQSWETQYF. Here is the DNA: TGTGCCAGCAGATCGAGGCAGAGCTGGGAGACCCAGTACTTC.